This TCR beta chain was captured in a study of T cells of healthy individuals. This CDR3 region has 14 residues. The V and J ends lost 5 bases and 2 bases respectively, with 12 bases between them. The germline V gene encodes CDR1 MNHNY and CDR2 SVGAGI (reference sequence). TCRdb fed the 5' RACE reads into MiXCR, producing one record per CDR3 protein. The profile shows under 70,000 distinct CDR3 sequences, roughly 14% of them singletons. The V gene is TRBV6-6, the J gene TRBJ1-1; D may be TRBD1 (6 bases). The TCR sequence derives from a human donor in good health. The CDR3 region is CASSRGHTNTEAFF. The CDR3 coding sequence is TGTGCCAGCAGTAGGGGACACACAAACACTGAAGCTTTCTTT.